The next 25 T cell receptor beta chains were all read from a single sample in a study of identical twins. From the 5' RACE reads, TCRdb called clonotypes with MiXCR, one entry per CDR3 protein. The sample carries hundreds of thousands of distinct CDR3 sequences, approximately 7.9% recorded once. The sample also formed part of further work on yellow fever vaccine responses in identical twins.

Source material: CD8+ T cells sorted from blood. The receptor source for this set is a woman aged 18-29 years in good health.

The chain is built from TRBV10-2 and TRBJ2-7, with D possibly matching TRBD1 (5 bases). Trimming removed 7 bases at V and 3 bases at J, with 10 bases between. The CDR3 has 12 amino acids. CDR1 is WSHSY and CDR2 is SAAADI in the germline V gene. In DNA form, the CDR3 reads TGCGCCAGCAAGGATCAGGGCTACGAGCAGTACGTC. Amino acid sequence: CASKDQGYEQYV.

This clonotype came up a few times. The J gene is TRBJ1-1, the V gene TRBV7-9; perhaps TRBD1 as D (6 bases). The CDR3 loop spans 15 amino acids. Per germline, CDR1 SEHNR and CDR2 FQNEAQ (reference sequence). Trimming pared 0 bases from V and 1 base from J, leaving 9 bases between. The CDR3 here is CASSLAQGWNTEAFF. In nucleotides, the CDR3 is TGTGCCAGCAGCTTAGCACAGGGTTGGAACACTGAAGCTTTCTTT.

This clonotype was recorded many times. The chain combines TRBV24-1 with TRBJ2-2, with D tentatively TRBD1 or TRBD2 (5 bases each). CDR3 length: 14 amino acids. Germline CDR1 and CDR2: KGHDR and SFDVKD. V was clipped by 5 bases and J by 3 bases, with 9 bases between them. The CDR3 spells CATSVGTDTGELFF. Here the CDR3 DNA reads TGTGCCACCAGTGTGGGGACGGACACCGGGGAGCTGTTTTTT.

This clonotype has a count of ten or more. This chain links TRBV11-2 with TRBJ2-7, with 9 positions matching TRBD2. Trimming took 6 bases from V and 3 from J; bases not matched to a gene: 6. From germline, CDR1 is SGHAT and CDR2 FQNNGV. This CDR3 has 14 residues. The CDR3: CASRAGGRIYEQYV. CDR3 bases: TGTGCCAGCAGGGCGGGGGGGCGAATCTACGAGCAGTACGTC.

This clonotype was seen at least ten times. V and J are TRBV20-1 and TRBJ2-3; 13 bases are shared with TRBD2. The CDR3 has 17 amino acids. CDR1 and CDR2 (germline): DFQATT, SNEGSKA (reference sequence). After removal of 4 bases from V and 2 bases from J, the junction contained 9 bases not matched to a gene. The CDR3 sequence is CSAIGLAGVTLTDTQYF. CDR3 in DNA: TGCAGTGCTATCGGACTAGCGGGAGTGACACTCACAGATACGCAGTATTTT.

This clonotype has a handful of counts. The rearrangement joins TRBV6-1 to TRBJ2-2, with a weak D call TRBD1 (6 bases). V was clipped by 6 bases and J by 3 bases, with 11 bases between them. CDR1 is MNHNS and CDR2 is SASEGT in the germline V gene. The CDR3 contains 14 residues. The CDR3: CASRVGADTGELFF. For the CDR3, the DNA is TGTGCCAGCAGGGTGGGGGCAGACACCGGGGAGCTGTTTTTT.

This clonotype has only a few counts. The V gene is TRBV6-1, the J gene TRBJ2-1, with D unresolved. Germline CDR1 reads MNHNS; CDR2 reads SASEGT. The CDR3 extends over 16 amino acids. The V end was cut by 8 bases, the J end by 4 bases, with 21 bases between. The CDR3 bases are TGTGCCAGCCATAACCGGGCCCAGGACGGGTACAATGAGCAGTTCTTC. It is translated as CASHNRAQDGYNEQFF.

This chain uses TRBV6-1 with TRBJ2-1; 9 bases align to TRBD2. The trim removed 2 bases at V and 8 bases at J, leaving 7 bases unmatched. Germline V lookup: CDR1 MNHNS, CDR2 SASEGT. The CDR3 is 15 residues long. This chain's CDR3 is CASSEKAGGPDEQFF. Written as DNA, the CDR3 is TGTGCCAGCAGTGAAAAGGCGGGGGGGCCGGATGAGCAGTTCTTC.

CDR3 nucleotide sequence: TGTGCCAGCAGTGAGAAGATGAACACTGAAGCTTTCTTT. It is translated as CASSEKMNTEAFF. V and J are TRBV6-4 and TRBJ1-1; no reliable D call. CDR1 is MRHNA, CDR2 SNTAGT, per germline. Trimming left V 3 bases short and J 0 bases short, with 5 bases between. This CDR3 spans 13 amino acids.

This clonotype was seen a handful of times. This chain joins TRBV9 and TRBJ2-3, with 13 bases lining up with TRBD2. Germline CDR1 is SGDLS and CDR2 is YYNGEE. V lost 4 bases to trimming and J lost 0 bases; unmatched junction nucleotides: 5. The CDR3 is 17 amino acids. The DNA for the CDR3 is TGTGCCAGCAGCACTCGGACTAGCGGGGGTAGCACAGATACGCAGTATTTT. Encoded protein: CASSTRTSGGSTDTQYF. Full variable domain (remainder filled in from reference TRBV9 and TRBJ2-3): DSGVTQTPKHLITATGQRVTLRCSPRSGDLSVYWYQQSLDQGLQFLIQYYNGEERAKGNILERFSAQQFPDLHSELNLSSLELGDSALYFCASSTRTSGGSTDTQYFGPGTRLTVL.

This clonotype was seen ten or more times. This chain links TRBV5-1 with TRBJ2-3; the D is unclear. The V gene's germline CDR1 is SGHRS and CDR2 YFSETQ. The length of the CDR3 is 12 residues. Trimming took off 2 bases at V and 4 bases at J, with 5 bases between the two ends. CDR3 DNA sequence: TGCGCCAGCAGCTTACGGCCAGATACGCAGTATTTT. Its translation: CASSLRPDTQYF.

V and J are TRBV10-1 and TRBJ1-1; D not resolved. Germline V gives CDR1 WNHNN, CDR2 SYGVQD (reference sequence). The length of the CDR3 is 11 residues. V shed 5 bases and J shed 8 bases, with 9 bases lying between them. In DNA form, the CDR3 reads TGCGCCAGCAGTTTAAGTGCCGAAGCTTTCTTT. As protein: CASSLSAEAFF.

The V and J genes are TRBV13 and TRBJ2-2; D not resolved. Germline CDR1 and CDR2: PRHDT and FYEKMQ (reference sequence). This CDR3 has 13 residues. Trimming took off 3 bases at V and 4 bases at J, with 6 bases between the two ends. The CDR3 loop reads CASSFAATGELFF. The CDR3, as DNA: TGTGCCAGCAGCTTCGCGGCCACCGGGGAGCTGTTTTTT.

A few counts support this clonotype. The chain recombines TRBV5-1 with TRBJ1-6, with a weak D call TRBD1 (6 bases). V was shortened by 3 bases and J by 8 bases, with 12 bases between the two germline ends. The CDR3 is 14 amino acids. Per germline, CDR1 SGHRS and CDR2 YFSETQ. Here the CDR3 DNA reads TGCGCCAGCAGCTCGGGGGGACACCATTCACCCCTCCACTTT. Its translation is CASSSGGHHSPLHF.

The chain couples TRBV6-9 to TRBJ2-1; D is perhaps TRBD2 (5 bases). The germline gives CDR1 MNHGY, CDR2 SVAAGI. V shed 6 bases and J shed 8 bases, with 8 bases lying between them. This CDR3 comprises 11 residues. The CDR3 protein is CASRRDDEQFF. CDR3 nucleotide sequence: TGTGCCAGCAGGAGGGATGATGAGCAGTTCTTC.

The gene calls are TRBV15 and TRBJ2-1, with D perhaps TRBD1 (6 bases). Germline CDR1 LNHNV, CDR2 YYDKDF (reference sequence). Trimming took 0 bases from V and 5 from J, leaving 14 bases between them. The CDR3 spans 16 residues. The chain's CDR3 is CATSRDHRVFNNEQFF. The CDR3, as DNA: TGTGCCACCAGCAGAGATCACAGGGTCTTTAACAATGAGCAGTTCTTC.

This clonotype has more than one count but fewer than ten. J is TRBJ1-1 and V is TRBV3-1; D might be TRBD1 (5 bases). The V end lost 5 bases, the J end lost 8 bases, and 9 bases lay between the germline ends. The length of the CDR3 is 11 residues. Germline loops: CDR1 LGHDT, CDR2 YNNKEL (reference sequence). CDR3 sequence reads: CASSSGPEAFF. CDR3 coding DNA: TGTGCCAGCAGCTCGGGACCAGAAGCTTTCTTT.

This clonotype has only a few counts. The chain combines TRBV4-1 with TRBJ2-7; TRBD1 is a possible D gene (6 bases). CDR1 and CDR2 (germline): MGHRA, YSYEKL. The CDR3 covers 14 residues. With 4 bases removed from V and 3 bases from J, the gap between germline ends came to 13 bases. CDR3 coding DNA: TGCGCCAGCAGCCGGACAGACAGAGGCTACGAGCAGTACTTC. This codes for CASSRTDRGYEQYF.

The chain couples TRBV28 to TRBJ2-3; 11 bases map to TRBD2. Germline CDR1 MDHEN, CDR2 SYDVKM. The CDR3 extends over 19 amino acids. Losses at the gene ends were 1 base for V and 7 bases for J; bases not matched to a gene: 16. CDR3: CASSLLIDSGGAISHTQYF. CDR3 sequence (DNA): TGTGCCAGCAGTTTATTGATTGATAGCGGGGGGGCTATTTCACATACGCAGTATTTT.

The table lists this clonotype with a few counts. The chain couples TRBV20-1 to TRBJ2-1; TRBD2 aligns across 11 bases. The CDR3 consists of 16 residues. Looked up from germline, CDR1 is DFQATT and CDR2 is SNEGSKA (reference sequence). The J segment lost 0 bases and the V segment lost 6 bases, leaving 7 bases of the junction unmatched. Here the CDR3 DNA reads TGCAGTGCCCAATCTAGCGGGGGGCCCTCCTACAATGAGCAGTTCTTC. Protein: CSAQSSGGPSYNEQFF.

This clonotype was picked up many times. The chain uses TRBV29-1 and TRBJ1-1; D gene unclear. V dropped 0 bases and J dropped 0 bases, with 11 bases sitting between them. Per germline, CDR1 SQVTM and CDR2 ANQGSEA. This CDR3 has 15 residues. This CDR3 is CSVEDQRAMNTEAFF. CDR3 nucleotides: TGCAGCGTTGAAGATCAACGGGCCATGAACACTGAAGCTTTCTTT.

This clonotype was detected a few times. V gene TRBV7-9 combines with J gene TRBJ2-7, with D possibly TRBD2 on 6 matching bases. V lost 5 bases to trimming and J lost 5 bases, with 16 bases between them. Germline CDR1 and CDR2: SEHNR and FQNEAQ (reference sequence). CDR3 length: 14 amino acids. CDR3 loop: CASSLFGGEDEQYF. CDR3 sequence (DNA): TGTGCCAGCAGCCTATTTGGAGGGGAGGACGAGCAGTACTTC.

This clonotype came up a few times. The chain has TRBV13 and TRBJ2-7; 9 nucleotides line up with TRBD2. Germline V gene lookup returns CDR1 PRHDT and CDR2 FYEKMQ (reference sequence). The V gene end was trimmed by 5 bases and the J gene end by 2 bases; junction bases not matched to a gene: 7. This CDR3 is built from 15 residues. The CDR3 DNA is TGTGCCAGCAGCATCTCGAGACTAGCGGCCTACGAGCAGTACTTC. As protein: CASSISRLAAYEQYF.

This clonotype has more than one count but fewer than ten. CDR3 amino acids: CASSLGTGVQETQYF. Written as DNA, the CDR3 is TGTGCCAGCAGTTTAGGGACAGGGGTACAAGAGACCCAGTACTTC. The V call is TRBV27, the J call TRBJ2-5; 10 bases line up with TRBD1. The CDR3 is made up of 15 amino acids. Per the germline V gene, CDR1 is MNHEY and CDR2 is SMNVEV (reference sequence). Trimming cost V 2 bases and J 2 bases; bases outside gene matches: 2.

To note about this clonotype: One end of the junction does not line up with germline, which may come from a read error. The genes are TRBV3-1 and TRBJ2-7; 7 nucleotides align to TRBD2. The CDR3 length is 18 residues. The germline CDR1 and CDR2 sequences are LGHDT and YNNKEL (reference sequence). CDR3 sequence: CATSQEEAGDRETYEQYF. CDR3 nucleotides: TGTGCCACCAGCCAAGAGGAGGCGGGGGACCGCGAAACCTACGAGCAGTACTTC.